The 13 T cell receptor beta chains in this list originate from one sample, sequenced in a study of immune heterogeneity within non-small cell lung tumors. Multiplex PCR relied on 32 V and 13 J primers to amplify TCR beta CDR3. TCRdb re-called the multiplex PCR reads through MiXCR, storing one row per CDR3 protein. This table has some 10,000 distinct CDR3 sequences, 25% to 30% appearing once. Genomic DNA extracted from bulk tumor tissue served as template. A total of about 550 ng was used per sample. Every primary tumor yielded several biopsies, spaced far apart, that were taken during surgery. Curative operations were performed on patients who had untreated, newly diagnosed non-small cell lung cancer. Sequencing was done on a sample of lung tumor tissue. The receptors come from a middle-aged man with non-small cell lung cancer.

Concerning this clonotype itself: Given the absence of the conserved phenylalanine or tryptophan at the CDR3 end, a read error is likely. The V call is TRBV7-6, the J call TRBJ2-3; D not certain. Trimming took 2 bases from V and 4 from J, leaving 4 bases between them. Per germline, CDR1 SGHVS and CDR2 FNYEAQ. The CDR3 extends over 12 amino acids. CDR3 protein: CASSLWADTQYL. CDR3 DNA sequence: TGTGCCAGCAGCTTATGGGCAGATACGCAGTATCTT.

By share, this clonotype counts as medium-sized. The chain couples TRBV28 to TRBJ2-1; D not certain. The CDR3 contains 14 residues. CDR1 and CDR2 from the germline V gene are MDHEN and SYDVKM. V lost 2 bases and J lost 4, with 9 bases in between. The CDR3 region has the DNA TGTGCCAGCAGTTTAGGTTTGGGGTACAATGAGCAGTTCTTC. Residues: CASSLGLGYNEQFF.

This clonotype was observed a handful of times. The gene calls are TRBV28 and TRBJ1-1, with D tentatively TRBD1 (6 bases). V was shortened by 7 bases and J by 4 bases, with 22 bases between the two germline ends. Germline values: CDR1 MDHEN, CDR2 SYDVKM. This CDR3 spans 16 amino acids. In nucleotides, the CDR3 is TGTGCCAGCACGATTCTGGGGGCAGGGCTCATCACTGAAGCTTTCTTT. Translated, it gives CASTILGAGLITEAFF.

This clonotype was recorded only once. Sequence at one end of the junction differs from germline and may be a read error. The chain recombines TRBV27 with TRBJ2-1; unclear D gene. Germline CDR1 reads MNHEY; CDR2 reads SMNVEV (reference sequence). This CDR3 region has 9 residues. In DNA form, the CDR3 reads TGTGCCAGCAGTTTCCCCCACCTCTTC. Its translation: CASSFPHLF.

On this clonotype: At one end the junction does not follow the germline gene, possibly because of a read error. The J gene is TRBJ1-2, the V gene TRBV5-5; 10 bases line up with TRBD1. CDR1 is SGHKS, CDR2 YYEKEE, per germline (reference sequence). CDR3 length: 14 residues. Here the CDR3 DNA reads TGTGCCAACAGCCAGGGACAGGGGAGATATGGCTACACCTTC. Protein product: CANSQGQGRYGYTF.

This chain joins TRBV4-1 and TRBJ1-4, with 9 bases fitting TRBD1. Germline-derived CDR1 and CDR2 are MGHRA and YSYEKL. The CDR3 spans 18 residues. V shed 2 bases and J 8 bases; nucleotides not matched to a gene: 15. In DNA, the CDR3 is TGCGCCAGCAGCCAAACACCCCGGGACAGGGTTTCGGGGGAAAAACTGTTTTTT. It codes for CASSQTPRDRVSGEKLFF.

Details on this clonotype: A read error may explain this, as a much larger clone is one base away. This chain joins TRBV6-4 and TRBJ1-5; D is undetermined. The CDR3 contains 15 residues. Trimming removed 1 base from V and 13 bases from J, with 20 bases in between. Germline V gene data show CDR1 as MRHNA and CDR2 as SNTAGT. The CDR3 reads CASSDCRSVLTCQHF. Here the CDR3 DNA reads TGTGCCAGCAGTGACTGTCGTTCGGTGCTGACTTGTCAGCATTTT.

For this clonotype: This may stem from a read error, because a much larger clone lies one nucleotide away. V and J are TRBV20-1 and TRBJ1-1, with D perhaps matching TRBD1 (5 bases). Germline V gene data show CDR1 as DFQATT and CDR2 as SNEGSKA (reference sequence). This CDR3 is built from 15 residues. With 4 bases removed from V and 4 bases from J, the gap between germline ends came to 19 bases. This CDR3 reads CSATGRGERGTEAFF. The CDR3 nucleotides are TGCAGTGCTACCGGGCGGGGGGAGCGTGGCACTGAAGCTTTCTTT.

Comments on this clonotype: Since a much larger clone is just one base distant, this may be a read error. CDR3 sequence reads: CASSPASQGSNQPQHF. For the CDR3, the DNA is TGTGCCAGCAGTCCCGCGAGTCAGGGTAGCAATCAGCCCCAGCATTTT. The chain is built from TRBV6-1 and TRBJ1-5; D possibly corresponds to TRBD1 (5 bases). The germline V gene has CDR1 MNHNS and CDR2 SASEGT. V lost 5 bases and J 0 bases, leaving 14 bases between the germline ends. CDR3 length: 16 amino acids.

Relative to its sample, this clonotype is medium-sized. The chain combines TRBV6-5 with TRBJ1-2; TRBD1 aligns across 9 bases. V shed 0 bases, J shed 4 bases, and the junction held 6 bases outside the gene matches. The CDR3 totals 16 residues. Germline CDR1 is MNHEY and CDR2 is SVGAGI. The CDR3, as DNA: TGTGCCAGCAGTTACTCGAGAACAGGGGGCGGCTATGGCTACACCTTC. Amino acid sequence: CASSYSRTGGGYGYTF.

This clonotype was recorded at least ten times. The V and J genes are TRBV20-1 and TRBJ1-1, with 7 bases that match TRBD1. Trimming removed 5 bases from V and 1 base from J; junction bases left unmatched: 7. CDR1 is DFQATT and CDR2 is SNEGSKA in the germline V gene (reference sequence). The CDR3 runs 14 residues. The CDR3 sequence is CSARGQAANTEAFF. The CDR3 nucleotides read TGCAGTGCTCGTGGACAGGCGGCGAACACTGAAGCTTTCTTT.

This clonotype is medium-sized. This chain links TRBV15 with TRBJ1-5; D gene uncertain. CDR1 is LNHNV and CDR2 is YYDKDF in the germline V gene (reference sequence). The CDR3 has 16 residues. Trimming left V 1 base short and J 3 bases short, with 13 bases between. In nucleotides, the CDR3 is TGTGCCACCAGCAGAGGCCGTTTCGAGAACAATCAGCCCCAGCATTTT. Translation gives CATSRGRFENNQPQHF. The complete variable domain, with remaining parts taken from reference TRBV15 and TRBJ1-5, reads DAMVIQNPRYQVTQFGKPVTLSCSQTLNHNVMYWYQQKSSQAPKLLFHYYDKDFNNEADTPDNFQSRRPNTSFCFLDIRSPGLGDTAMYLCATSRGRFENNQPQHFGDGTRLSIL.

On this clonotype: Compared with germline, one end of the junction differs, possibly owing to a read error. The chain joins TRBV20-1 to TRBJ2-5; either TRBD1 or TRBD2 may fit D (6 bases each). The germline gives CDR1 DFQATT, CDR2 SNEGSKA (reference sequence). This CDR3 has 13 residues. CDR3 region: CNASTGAGKTQYF. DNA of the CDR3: TGCAATGCTAGTACGGGGGCGGGAAAGACCCAGTACTTC.